The T cell receptor (beta chain) under discussion was sequenced for a study of identical twins. Study results and caveats: High-abundance cord blood beta clonotypes had fewer insertions; memory repertoires showed none.

cDNA molecules carried unique molecular identifiers, and template switching added a universal primer site. MiXCR, applied by TCRdb to the 5' RACE reads, yields one record per CDR3 protein. The sample lists approximately 690,000 distinct CDR3 sequences; 5.5% to 6.5% were seen once. Germline V gene sequence: CDR1 MNHNS, CDR2 SASEGT. V was clipped by 6 bases and J by 4 bases, with 20 bases between them. This CDR3 region has 16 residues. This clonotype appeared many times. Its specificity is unknown. In every case, the donor was a healthy Caucasian. The rearrangement uses TRBV6-1 and TRBJ2-3; D may be TRBD1 (5 bases). This clonotype was sampled from a man between 18 and 29 years old in good health. The sequenced sample consisted of naive T cells sorted from blood. CDR3 in DNA: TGTGCCAGCAGCCTCCGGGCAGGGATGATTCCAGATACGCAGTATTTT. Amino acid sequence: CASSLRAGMIPDTQYF.